Presented here are 27 T cell receptor beta chains from one specimen sequenced in a study of blood T cell repertoires in COVID-19. Sequencing was performed with immunoSEQ multiplex PCR; in TCRdb, only in-frame clones are kept and a portion is missing. The sample includes 250,000 or so clones, approximately 86% of them seen just once. Sequenced material: peripheral blood. The source is a woman aged 70-85 years with active or convalescent COVID-19.

This chain joins TRBV7-3 and TRBJ1-1, with TRBD1 identical over 7 bases. With 5 bases clipped from V and 3 bases from J, the junction kept 6 bases outside the gene matches. The germline gives CDR1 SGHTA, CDR2 FQGTGA. The CDR3 runs to 14 residues. DNA of the CDR3: TGTGCCAGCAGCCCGGATGGACAGGACACTGAAGCTTTCTTT. The encoded protein is CASSPDGQDTEAFF. Full variable domain (missing parts from reference TRBV7-3 and TRBJ1-1): GAGVSQTPSNKVTEKGKYVELRCDPISGHTALYWYRQSLGQGPEFLIYFQGTGAADDSGLPNDRFFAVRPEGSVSTLKIQRTERGDSAVYLCASSPDGQDTEAFFGQGTRLTVV.

The V gene is TRBV6-2 or TRBV6-3, the J gene TRBJ2-7; 10 bases agree with TRBD1. Looked up from germline, CDR1 is MNHEY and CDR2 is SVGEGT. Trimming took 6 bases from V and 7 from J; bases not matched to a gene: 12. CDR3 size: 15 residues. The CDR3 nucleotides are TGTGCCAGCAGCCGCCCCGGGACAGGGGTTAGGGAGCAGTACTTC. Translating gives CASSRPGTGVREQYF.

The rearrangement links TRBV28 to TRBJ2-5; the D gene is possibly TRBD2 (5 bases). The V gene's germline CDR1 is MDHEN and CDR2 SYDVKM. The CDR3 length is 12 residues. V was clipped by 10 bases and J by 4 bases, with 13 bases between them. The DNA of the CDR3 is TGTGCCACCGCAGAGGGAAGAGAGACCCAGTACTTC. Translating it yields CATAEGRETQYF.

The CDR3 is CASSLGGEEGYF. In nucleotides, the CDR3 is TGTGCCAGCAGCTTAGGTGGCGAGGAGGGGTACTTC. The chain uses TRBV7-9 and TRBJ2-7; TRBD2 is a possible D gene (6 bases). V was cut by 1 base and J by 12 bases, with 13 bases left in between. Germline V gives CDR1 SEHNR, CDR2 FQNEAQ (reference sequence). The CDR3 totals 12 residues.

The count of this clone is one. The chain has TRBV18 and TRBJ2-7; 8 bases line up with TRBD1. V shed 6 bases, J shed 0 bases, and the junction held 7 bases outside the gene matches. Germline loops: CDR1 KGHSH, CDR2 LQKENI. There are 15 residues in the CDR3. The CDR3 loop is CASSTGGPSSYEQYF. As DNA, the CDR3 is TGTGCCAGCTCTACAGGGGGTCCCAGCTCCTACGAGCAGTACTTC.

V and J are TRBV29-1 and TRBJ1-2, with 9 positions matching TRBD1. The CDR3 totals 13 residues. The V gene end was trimmed by 3 bases and the J gene end by 4 bases; junction bases not matched to a gene: 3. Germline loops: CDR1 SQVTM, CDR2 ANQGSEA. The chain's CDR3 is CSVEDRGFYGYTF. DNA of the CDR3: TGCAGCGTTGAGGACAGGGGATTCTATGGCTACACCTTC. The whole variable domain, remainder taken from reference TRBV29-1 and TRBJ1-2, is SAVISQKPSRDICQRGTSLTIQCQVDSQVTMMFWYRQQPGQSLTLIATANQGSEATYESGFVIDKFPISRPNLTFSTLTVSNMSPEDSSIYLCSVEDRGFYGYTFGSGTRLTVV.

The chain has TRBV6-4 and TRBJ2-7; D not certain. CDR1 is MRHNA, CDR2 SNTAGT, per germline. The CDR3 consists of 13 residues. The V end was cut by 3 bases, the J end by 3 bases, with 9 bases between. CDR3 residues: CASSEKQLYEQYF. CDR3 in DNA: TGTGCCAGCAGTGAGAAACAGCTCTACGAGCAGTACTTC.

The V and J genes are TRBV9 and TRBJ2-7, with TRBD1 matching over 8 bases. The CDR3 is made up of 14 amino acids. Trimming cost V 4 bases and J 5 bases; bases outside gene matches: 8. Per germline, CDR1 SGDLS and CDR2 YYNGEE. The CDR3 reads CASSLGQGTHEQYF. The CDR3 DNA reads TGTGCCAGCAGCCTCGGACAGGGTACACACGAGCAGTACTTC.

J is TRBJ2-7 and V is TRBV5-1, with TRBD1 identical over 8 bases. Germline V gene sequence: CDR1 SGHRS, CDR2 YFSETQ. The ends lost 1 base at V and 0 bases at J; junction bases unmatched: 9. The CDR3 runs 17 residues. The DNA of the CDR3 is TGCGCCAGCAGCTTGAAGTCCCGGGACAGGTACTCCTACGAGCAGTACTTC. It yields the protein CASSLKSRDRYSYEQYF.

This clone appeared a single time. This chain joins TRBV18 and TRBJ2-7; the D gene is possibly TRBD2 (7 bases). The CDR3 totals 15 residues. CDR1 KGHSH and CDR2 LQKENI come from the germline V gene. Trimming removed 2 bases at V and 2 bases at J, with 13 bases between. Written as DNA, the CDR3 is TGTGCCAGCTCACCATCCGAGGGGGGGCCCTACGAGCAGTACTTC. Translated: CASSPSEGGPYEQYF.

The chain combines TRBV11-2 with TRBJ2-3, with a tentative D call TRBD2 (7 bases). The germline V gene has CDR1 SGHAT and CDR2 FQNNGV. The V and J ends lost 5 bases and 6 bases respectively, with 15 bases between them. CDR3 length: 14 amino acids. For the CDR3, the DNA is TGTGCCAGCAGCGCAATGGGGGGGCTGGATACGCAGTATTTT. Translating it yields CASSAMGGLDTQYF.

This chain links TRBV2 with TRBJ2-2, with D perhaps matching TRBD2 (7 bases). Germline V lookup: CDR1 SNHLY, CDR2 FYNNEI. The V gene lost 7 bases and the J gene lost 2 bases, with 17 bases spanning the gap. The CDR3 is made up of 16 amino acids. The CDR3 region is CASTGGRGRNTGELFF. The CDR3 DNA follows: TGTGCCAGCACTGGAGGGAGGGGGAGAAACACCGGGGAGCTGTTTTTT.

This chain joins TRBV5-1 and TRBJ1-2; perhaps TRBD1 as D (6 bases). Trimming took 3 bases from V and 4 from J, leaving 13 bases between them. Germline CDR1 reads SGHRS; CDR2 reads YFSETQ. The length of the CDR3 is 14 residues. This CDR3 is CASSSPGTTYGYTF. CDR3 nucleotides: TGCGCCAGCAGCTCCCCCGGGACAACCTATGGCTACACCTTC.

The chain carries TRBV4-3 and TRBJ2-5; TRBD2 is a possible D gene (6 bases). CDR3 length: 12 amino acids. V lost 4 bases and J 7 bases, leaving 10 bases between the germline ends. The germline V gene has CDR1 LGHNA and CDR2 YSLEER. The CDR3 spells CASSPVGGTQYF. DNA of the CDR3: TGCGCCAGCAGCCCAGTGGGGGGGACCCAGTACTTC.

V and J are TRBV10-3 and TRBJ1-4; D unresolved. Trimming removed 8 bases from V and 5 bases from J, with 12 bases in between. The CDR3 covers 13 residues. Germline V gives CDR1 ENHRY, CDR2 SYGVKD. CDR3 amino acids: CAIGQEGNEKLFF. The CDR3 DNA follows: TGTGCCATCGGGCAGGAAGGCAATGAAAAACTGTTTTTT.

This chain's CDR3 is CASSLPQGDGYTF. The CDR3 DNA reads as TGTGCCAGCAGCTTGCCACAGGGCGACGGCTACACCTTC. This chain joins TRBV7-2 and TRBJ1-2, with D maybe TRBD1 (6 bases). Trimming left V 3 bases short and J 8 bases short, with 13 bases between. This CDR3 comprises 13 residues. Germline CDR1 and CDR2: SGHTA and FQGNSA.

This chain connects TRBV6-5 to TRBJ1-1; possible D gene TRBD1, 5 bases. V lost 5 bases and J lost 4, with 11 bases in between. Germline V gene lookup returns CDR1 MNHEY and CDR2 SVGAGI. The CDR3 is made up of 13 amino acids. CDR3 in amino acids: CASSRGLGTEAFF. The CDR3 nucleotides read TGTGCCAGCAGTCGGGGGTTGGGCACTGAAGCTTTCTTT.

The rearrangement joins TRBV5-1 to TRBJ1-6, with D perhaps matching TRBD1 (6 bases). The V gene's germline CDR1 is SGHRS and CDR2 YFSETQ. The CDR3 contains 15 residues. V was trimmed by 1 base and J by 5 bases, leaving 10 bases between them. DNA for the CDR3: TGCGCCAGCAGCTTGTATGGGGACAATAATTCACCCCTCCACTTT. Protein sequence: CASSLYGDNNSPLHF.

V and J are TRBV29-1 and TRBJ1-3; TRBD1 might be the D (5 bases). The germline V gene has CDR1 SQVTM and CDR2 ANQGSEA. Between the trimmed V and J ends, which lost 8 bases and 4 bases, there was a span of 18 bases. CDR3 length: 14 residues. CDR3 in DNA: TGCAGCTCTGGAAGGGTCTCAGGGGGAAACACCATATATTTT. Protein product: CSSGRVSGGNTIYF.

V usage is TRBV10-2 and J usage is TRBJ2-5, with D perhaps TRBD2 (6 bases). CDR1 is WSHSY, CDR2 SAAADI, per germline. This CDR3 has 15 amino acids. V lost 0 bases to trimming and J lost 6 bases, with 14 bases between them. The CDR3 nucleotides are TGCGCCAGCAGTGAGTCGGGCGGGATGTTTCAGACCCAGTACTTC. Translated, it gives CASSESGGMFQTQYF.

The chain combines TRBV11-3 with TRBJ1-6, with 7 bases fitting TRBD1. V lost 7 bases to trimming and J lost 3 bases; unmatched junction nucleotides: 12. Germline V gives CDR1 SGHNT, CDR2 YENEEA. The CDR3 is made up of 17 amino acids. Here the CDR3 reads CASIGGQICIYNSPLHF. In DNA form, the CDR3 reads TGTGCCAGCATAGGGGGCCAAATTTGTATCTATAATTCACCCCTCCACTTT.

The chain has TRBV10-3 and TRBJ2-2; 10 bases line up with TRBD2. Germline CDR1 ENHRY, CDR2 SYGVKD. The CDR3 loop spans 16 amino acids. The V gene end was trimmed by 7 bases and the J gene end by 4 bases; junction bases not matched to a gene: 9. CDR3 protein: CAIKDLAGEVTGELFF. CDR3 DNA: TGTGCCATCAAGGATCTAGCGGGGGAAGTCACCGGGGAGCTGTTTTTT.

This sequence joins TRBV6-2 or TRBV6-3 and TRBJ1-4; TRBD1 is a possible D gene (5 bases). The CDR3 is 11 amino acids. Trimming pared 5 bases from V and 17 bases from J, leaving 15 bases between. Germline values: CDR1 MNHEY, CDR2 SVGEGT. The DNA of the CDR3 is TGTGCCAGCAGTGGGGGAGGGGTGTCATTTTTT. It encodes CASSGGGVSFF.

The gene calls are TRBV6-5 and TRBJ2-5, with D possibly matching TRBD1 (5 bases). The germline V and J ends were trimmed by 4 bases and 3 bases, with 6 bases remaining between them. The CDR3 length is 12 residues. The V gene's germline CDR1 is MNHEY and CDR2 SVGAGI. The CDR3 region is CASSLTEETQYF. The DNA of the CDR3 is TGTGCCAGCAGTTTGACAGAAGAGACCCAGTACTTC.

V usage is TRBV24-1 and J usage is TRBJ2-7; 7 bases map to TRBD1. CDR1 and CDR2 (germline): KGHDR, SFDVKD. V lost 4 bases to trimming and J lost 4 bases; unmatched junction nucleotides: 3. This CDR3 spans 13 amino acids. Written as DNA, the CDR3 is TGTGCCACCAGTGAGACAGGGATTTACGAGCAGTACTTC. It specifies CATSETGIYEQYF.

CDR3 region: CASSLSGIRDEQYF. As DNA, the CDR3 is TGTGCCAGCAGCTTGAGCGGGATTCGGGACGAGCAGTACTTC. The chain uses TRBV5-4 and TRBJ2-7, with 7 bases identical to TRBD2. Per the germline V gene, CDR1 is SGHNT and CDR2 is YYREEE (reference sequence). The ends lost 1 base at V and 5 bases at J; junction bases unmatched: 6. This CDR3 spans 14 amino acids.

The chain combines TRBV7-2 with TRBJ2-2; 12 bases are a match to TRBD2. The CDR3 length is 18 residues. The V gene end was trimmed by 2 bases and the J gene end by 2 bases; junction bases not matched to a gene: 6. Germline V lookup: CDR1 SGHTA, CDR2 FQGNSA. CDR3 residues: CASSLYPSGGANTGELFF. CDR3 DNA: TGTGCCAGCAGCTTATATCCTAGCGGGGGGGCCAACACCGGGGAGCTGTTTTTT.